This is a list of T cell receptor beta chains from one sample in a study of blood T cell repertoires in COVID-19. Produced via immunoSEQ multiplex PCR; TCRdb's table is partial and in-frame only. The data contain approximately 77,000 clones, 86% of them singletons. Material: peripheral blood. The receptors were gathered from a man aged 25-45 years with acute or convalescent COVID-19. Both conserved end residues are part of each CDR3. Fields, in order: V gene, D gene, J gene, clone size, CDR3 DNA, CDR3 protein. A D gene is named only where the DNA matches it firmly. Some rows mark clone size as missing; the rest say once, few, many or name a class of expanded clone.

TRBV21-1	.	TRBJ1-2	.	TGTGCCAGCAGCAGAGAGACCAGGGAGGATGGCTACACCTTC	CASSRETREDGYTF
TRBV6-2/TRBV6-3	TRBD2	TRBJ2-3	.	TGTGCCAGCAGTTACTCGAGGCGGTCCACGGGAGGGCTGCCTAGCACAGATACGCAGTATTTT	CASSYSRRSTGGLPSTDTQYF
TRBV5-1	.	TRBJ1-4	few	TGCGCCAGCAGACCGATCGACAGTGCAACTAATGAAAAACTGTTTTTT	CASRPIDSATNEKLFF
TRBV6-5	.	TRBJ1-1	.	TGTGCCAGCAGTCGGCAAGGGGGTGTGAACACTGAAGCTTTCTTT	CASSRQGGVNTEAFF
TRBV18	.	TRBJ1-1	.	TGTGCCAGCTCACCCAGGCGGGCCAACACTGAAGCTTTCTTT	CASSPRRANTEAFF
TRBV11-1	.	TRBJ1-1	once	TGTGCCAGCAGCTTATTTGCGGGGATGGACACTGAAGCTTTCTTT	CASSLFAGMDTEAFF
TRBV10-3	TRBD1	TRBJ1-1	.	TGTGCCGCAGGACAGGGACAGGGCCCTGAAGCTTTCTTT	CAAGQGQGPEAFF
TRBV29-1	TRBD1	TRBJ1-2	.	TGCAGCGCCGGGCCCGGGACAGTTTCCCATGGCTACACCTTC	CSAGPGTVSHGYTF
TRBV7-3	.	TRBJ2-1	.	TGTGCCAGCAGCTTAAAGGGAGGGGGGCACAATGAGCAGTTCTTC	CASSLKGGGHNEQFF
TRBV5-4	TRBD1	TRBJ1-2	.	TGTGCCAGCAGCTCTCGAAACACAGGGGTGAGAGGCTACACCTTC	CASSSRNTGVRGYTF
TRBV3-1/TRBV3-2	.	TRBJ2-1	.	TGTGCCAGCAGCCTCTATGCCGATGAGCAGTTCTTC	CASSLYADEQFF